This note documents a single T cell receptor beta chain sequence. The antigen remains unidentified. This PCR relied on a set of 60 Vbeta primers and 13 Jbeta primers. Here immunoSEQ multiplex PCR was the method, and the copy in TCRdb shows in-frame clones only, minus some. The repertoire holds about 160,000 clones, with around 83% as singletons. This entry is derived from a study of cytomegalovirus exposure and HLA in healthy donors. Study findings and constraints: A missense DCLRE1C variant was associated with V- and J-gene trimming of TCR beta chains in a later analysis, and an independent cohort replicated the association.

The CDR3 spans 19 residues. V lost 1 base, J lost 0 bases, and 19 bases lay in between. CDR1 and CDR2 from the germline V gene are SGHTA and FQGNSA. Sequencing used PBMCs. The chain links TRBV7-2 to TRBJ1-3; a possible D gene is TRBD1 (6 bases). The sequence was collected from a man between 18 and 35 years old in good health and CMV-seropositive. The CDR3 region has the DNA TGTGCCAGCAGCTTAGGGGGACCGGGACACACTACCTCTGGAAACACCATATATTTT. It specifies CASSLGGPGHTTSGNTIYF.